In this sample, the clone carrying this TCR beta chain turned up once. Its target is not known. This may be a read error, as it is one base from a much larger clone. TCR beta CDR3 regions were amplified from RNA. When the TCR CDR3 underwent first-round RT-PCR, the HTBI primer set was used. TCRdb re-derived calls from the multiplex PCR reads in MiXCR, one entry per CDR3 protein. The sample includes hundreds of thousands of distinct CDR3 sequences, 35% to 45% of them seen just once. The data originate from a study of T cells in Graves' hyperthyroidism and ophthalmopathy. Findings of the study overall: Ophthalmopathy was model-predicted a median about 7.1 months pre-onset.

The hyperthyroidism was newly diagnosed and had lasted under 2 months; the patients were aged 18 to 65. Approximately 9.3 ml of fresh peripheral blood supplied the PBMCs. V was pared by 7 bases and J by 5 bases, with 17 bases between. This CDR3 spans 13 amino acids. Germline CDR1 reads SQVTM; CDR2 reads ANQGSEA. This clonotype originated in a man aged 18 to 29 with Graves' hyperthyroidism. The chain uses TRBV29-1 and TRBJ1-1; D uncertain. The sequenced sample consisted of blood. CDR3 bases: TGCAGCGCCACCCCCGGGCTTAGAACTGAAGCTTTCTTT. Residues: CSATPGLRTEAFF.